This T cell receptor beta chain stems from a study of T-cell memory formation after mild COVID-19. Germline V gene lookup returns CDR1 MDHEN and CDR2 SYDVKM. The CDR3 runs 13 residues. The germline V and J ends were trimmed by 5 bases and 1 base, with 8 bases remaining between them. TCRdb ran MiXCR on the 5' RACE reads and lists one entry per CDR3 protein. Of just over 300,000 distinct CDR3 sequences in the sample, roughly 19% are singletons; the top ten hold under 25%. The receptor was derived from a man aged 18 to 35 who had mild COVID-19 (a few samples of this study predate the infection). Cell type and time point are not known. Sequenced: PBMCs or a T cell subset sorted from them (not recorded which). This chain joins TRBV28 and TRBJ1-1; D gene ambiguous. CDR3 DNA sequence: TGTGCCAGCAGTGGGCTAGAGAACACTGAAGCTTTCTTT. It yields the protein CASSGLENTEAFF.